The sequence of this T cell receptor beta chain was determined in a study of T cell changes during pregnancy in multiple sclerosis. Profiling relied on immunoSEQ multiplex PCR, and the TCRdb table lists in-frame clones only, not all of them. The table includes tens of thousands of clones, around 90% detected once. The CDR3 is 15 amino acids. V lost 0 bases, J lost 2 bases, and 4 bases stayed unmatched. CDR1 SGHTA and CDR2 FQGNSA come from the germline V gene. The TCR comes from a female donor with multiple sclerosis, enrolled in a pregnancy study. Sequenced here: peripheral blood, sampled in the third trimester of pregnancy. The chain carries TRBV7-2 and TRBJ2-7, with 7 bases aligning to TRBD1. The CDR3 DNA is TGTGCCAGCAGCTTAGCGGACAGGCCAACCTACGAGCAGTACTTC. Translation gives CASSLADRPTYEQYF.